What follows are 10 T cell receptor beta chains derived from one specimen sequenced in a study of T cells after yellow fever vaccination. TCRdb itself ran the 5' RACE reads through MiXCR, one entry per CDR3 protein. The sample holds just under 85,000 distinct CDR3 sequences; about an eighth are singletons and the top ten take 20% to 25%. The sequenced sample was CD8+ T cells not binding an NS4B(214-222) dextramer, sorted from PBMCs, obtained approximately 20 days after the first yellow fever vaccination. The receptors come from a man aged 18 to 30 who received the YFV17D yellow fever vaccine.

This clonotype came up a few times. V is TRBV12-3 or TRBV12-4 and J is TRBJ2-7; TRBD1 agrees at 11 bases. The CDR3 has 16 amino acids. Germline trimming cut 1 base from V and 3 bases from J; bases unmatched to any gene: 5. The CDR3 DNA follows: TGTGCCAGCAGTTTAGTGAGGACAGGGGGCATCTACGAGCAGTACTTC. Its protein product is CASSLVRTGGIYEQYF.

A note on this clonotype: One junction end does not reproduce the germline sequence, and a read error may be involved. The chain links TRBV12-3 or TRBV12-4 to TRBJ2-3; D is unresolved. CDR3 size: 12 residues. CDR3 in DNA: TGTGCCAGAAGTTTTCTGGGAAGAACGCAGTATTTT. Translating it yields CARSFLGRTQYF.

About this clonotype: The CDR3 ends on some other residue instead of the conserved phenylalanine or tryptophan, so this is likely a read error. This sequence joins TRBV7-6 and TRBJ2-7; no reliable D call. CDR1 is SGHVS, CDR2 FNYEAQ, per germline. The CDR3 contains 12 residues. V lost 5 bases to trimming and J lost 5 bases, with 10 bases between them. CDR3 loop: CASSQGQDEQYS. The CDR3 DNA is TGTGCCAGCAGCCAAGGCCAGGACGAGCAGTACTCC.

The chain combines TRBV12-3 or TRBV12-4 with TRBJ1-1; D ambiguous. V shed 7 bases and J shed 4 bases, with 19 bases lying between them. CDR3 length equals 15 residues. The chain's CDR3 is CASTLRLDPTTEAFF. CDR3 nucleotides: TGTGCCAGCACCCTTCGTCTGGACCCGACCACTGAAGCTTTCTTT.

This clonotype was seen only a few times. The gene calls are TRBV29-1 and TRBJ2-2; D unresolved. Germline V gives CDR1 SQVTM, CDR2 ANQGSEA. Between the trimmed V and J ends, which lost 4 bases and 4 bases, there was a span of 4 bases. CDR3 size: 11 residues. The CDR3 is CSVVSTGELFF. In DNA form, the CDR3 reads TGCAGCGTTGTGTCCACCGGGGAGCTGTTTTTT.

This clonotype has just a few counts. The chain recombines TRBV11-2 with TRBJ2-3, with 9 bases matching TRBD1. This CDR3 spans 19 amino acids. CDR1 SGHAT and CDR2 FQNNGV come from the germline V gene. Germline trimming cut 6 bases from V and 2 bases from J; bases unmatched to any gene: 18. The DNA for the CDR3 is TGTGCCAGCAGTTCATATCCGGTTGGACAGGGGTACGACACAGATACGCAGTATTTT. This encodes CASSSYPVGQGYDTDTQYF.

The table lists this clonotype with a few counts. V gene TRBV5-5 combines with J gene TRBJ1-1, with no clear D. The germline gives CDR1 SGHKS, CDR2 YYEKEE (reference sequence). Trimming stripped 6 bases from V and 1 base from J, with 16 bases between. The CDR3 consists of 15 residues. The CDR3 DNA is TGTGCCAGCACAGCCATTCAGCGAGCGAACACTGAAGCTTTCTTT. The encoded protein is CASTAIQRANTEAFF.

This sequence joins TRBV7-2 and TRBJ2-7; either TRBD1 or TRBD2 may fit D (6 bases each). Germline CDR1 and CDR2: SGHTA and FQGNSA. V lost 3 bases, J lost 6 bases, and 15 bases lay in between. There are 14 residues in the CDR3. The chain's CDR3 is CASSFGPGAVEQYF. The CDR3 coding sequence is TGTGCCAGCAGCTTCGGACCGGGGGCGGTCGAGCAGTACTTC. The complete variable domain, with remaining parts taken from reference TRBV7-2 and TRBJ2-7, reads GAGVSQSPSNKVTEKGKDVELRCDPISGHTALYWYRQSLGQGLEFLIYFQGNSAPDKSGLPSDRFSAERTGGSVSTLTIQRTQQEDSAVYLCASSFGPGAVEQYFGPGTRLTVT.

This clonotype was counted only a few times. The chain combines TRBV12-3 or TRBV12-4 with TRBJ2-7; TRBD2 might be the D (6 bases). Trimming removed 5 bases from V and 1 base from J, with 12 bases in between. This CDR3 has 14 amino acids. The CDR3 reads CASSRGSRSYEQYF. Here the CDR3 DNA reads TGTGCCAGCAGTCGGGGGTCGAGGTCCTACGAGCAGTACTTC.

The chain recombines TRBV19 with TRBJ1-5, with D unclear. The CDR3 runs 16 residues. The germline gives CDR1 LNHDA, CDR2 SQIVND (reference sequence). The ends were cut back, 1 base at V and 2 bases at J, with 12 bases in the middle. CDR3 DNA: TGTGCCAGTAGTATAGTATCAGCCCCGGGCAATCAGCCCCAGCATTTT. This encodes CASSIVSAPGNQPQHF.